The rows below give T cell receptor beta chains drawn from one sample of a study of shared clonotypes between healthy human individuals. The method was immunoSEQ multiplex PCR; TCRdb's version includes in-frame clones alone and lacks a portion of them. The sample shows about 460,000 clones, over 60% of them seen only once. Sample: PBMCs. The receptors derive from a middle-aged woman in good health. Some clones in this sample may be carry-over from other donors' samples. Both conserved end residues are part of each CDR3. The D gene is left open where the match is weak. Where a row states a size, it is once, few, many or the class of an expanded clone; other rows omit it.

j_call: TRBJ2-7; clone_size: few; d_call: TRBD2; v_call: TRBV15; cdr3_aa: CATSMGPGGIYEQYF; cdr3_nt: TGTGCCACCAGCATGGGGCCGGGGGGAATATACGAGCAGTACTTC
j_call: TRBJ2-1; clone_size: -; d_call: -; v_call: TRBV18; cdr3_aa: CASSPSNEQFF; cdr3_nt: TGTGCCAGCTCACCGTCCAATGAGCAGTTCTTC
j_call: TRBJ1-5; clone_size: -; d_call: -; v_call: TRBV6-4; cdr3_aa: CASSPGETSNQPQHF; cdr3_nt: TGTGCCAGCAGCCCTGGTGAGACAAGCAATCAGCCCCAGCATTTT
j_call: TRBJ2-5; clone_size: -; d_call: TRBD2; v_call: TRBV7-2; cdr3_aa: CASGGRAQETQYF; cdr3_nt: TGTGCCAGCGGCGGGAGGGCACAAGAGACCCAGTACTTC
j_call: TRBJ2-5; clone_size: -; d_call: TRBD2; v_call: TRBV11-2; cdr3_aa: CASSYRGLAGAETQYF; cdr3_nt: TGTGCCAGCAGCTACCGCGGACTAGCGGGAGCGGAGACCCAGTACTTC
j_call: TRBJ1-5; clone_size: -; d_call: -; v_call: TRBV28; cdr3_aa: CASSRTLNQPQHF; cdr3_nt: TGTGCCAGCAGCCGGACACTCAATCAGCCCCAGCATTTT
j_call: TRBJ2-1; clone_size: -; d_call: TRBD2; v_call: TRBV5-1; cdr3_aa: CASRPGGTSADEQFF; cdr3_nt: TGCGCCAGCCGCCCTGGGGGGACTAGCGCCGATGAGCAGTTCTTC
j_call: TRBJ1-5; clone_size: few; d_call: -; v_call: TRBV30; cdr3_aa: CAWKCDSNQPQHF; cdr3_nt: TGTGCCTGGAAATGTGATAGCAATCAGCCCCAGCATTTT
j_call: TRBJ2-1; clone_size: -; d_call: TRBD2; v_call: TRBV5-1; cdr3_aa: CASSLAGVTYNEQFF; cdr3_nt: TGCGCCAGCAGCTTAGCGGGAGTCACCTACAATGAGCAGTTCTTC
j_call: TRBJ1-2; clone_size: many; d_call: -; v_call: TRBV10-3; cdr3_aa: CAIKTENIGGYTF; cdr3_nt: TGTGCCATTAAGACAGAGAACATAGGCGGCTACACCTTC
j_call: TRBJ1-1; clone_size: -; d_call: TRBD1; v_call: TRBV25-1; cdr3_aa: CASTRGTGAGVKAEAFF; cdr3_nt: TGTGCCAGCACCCGAGGGACAGGGGCAGGTGTGAAGGCTGAAGCTTTCTTT
j_call: TRBJ2-7; clone_size: once; d_call: -; v_call: TRBV6-5; cdr3_aa: CAVTGRGTYEQYF; cdr3_nt: TGTGCCGTCACCGGACGGGGGACCTACGAGCAGTACTTC
j_call: TRBJ1-5; clone_size: many; d_call: -; v_call: TRBV9; cdr3_aa: CASSKGGAPNQPQHF; cdr3_nt: TGTGCCAGCAGCAAAGGGGGGGCTCCCAATCAGCCCCAGCATTTT
j_call: TRBJ1-5; clone_size: -; d_call: -; v_call: TRBV2; cdr3_aa: CAGRGDLNQPQHF; cdr3_nt: TGTGCCGGGCGGGGGGACCTCAATCAGCCCCAGCATTTT
j_call: TRBJ2-5; clone_size: -; d_call: TRBD2; v_call: TRBV10-3; cdr3_aa: CAISTGLGGQETQYF; cdr3_nt: TGTGCCATCAGTACGGGACTAGGCGGACAAGAGACCCAGTACTTC
j_call: TRBJ2-7; clone_size: once; d_call: TRBD2; v_call: TRBV30; cdr3_aa: CAWSVGLGDYEQYF; cdr3_nt: TGTGCCTGGAGTGTAGGACTAGGAGACTACGAGCAGTACTTC
j_call: TRBJ1-3; clone_size: few; d_call: -; v_call: TRBV28; cdr3_aa: CASSLLSGNTIYF; cdr3_nt: TGTGCCAGCAGTTTGTTGTCTGGAAACACCATATATTTT
j_call: TRBJ2-2; clone_size: -; d_call: TRBD2; v_call: TRBV29-1; cdr3_aa: CSAGTSGRVDGELFF; cdr3_nt: TGCAGCGCCGGGACTAGCGGGAGGGTGGACGGGGAGCTGTTTTTT
j_call: TRBJ2-5; clone_size: many; d_call: -; v_call: TRBV13; cdr3_aa: CASSSRLSGQQETQYF; cdr3_nt: TGTGCCAGCAGCTCCAGGCTTAGCGGCCAACAAGAGACCCAGTACTTC
j_call: TRBJ2-7; clone_size: -; d_call: -; v_call: TRBV7-9; cdr3_aa: CASSPDRNSYEQYF; cdr3_nt: TGTGCCAGCAGCCCCGACAGGAACTCCTACGAGCAGTACTTC
j_call: TRBJ1-5; clone_size: -; d_call: -; v_call: TRBV6-5; cdr3_aa: CASSASGANQPQHF; cdr3_nt: TGTGCCAGCAGTGCCTCGGGGGCCAATCAGCCCCAGCATTTT
j_call: TRBJ2-4; clone_size: -; d_call: -; v_call: TRBV5-4; cdr3_aa: CASSTGQGIQYF; cdr3_nt: TGTGCCAGCAGCACGGGACAAGGCATTCAGTACTTC
j_call: TRBJ2-3; clone_size: -; d_call: TRBD2; v_call: TRBV7-6; cdr3_aa: CASSYSSGTGDTQYF; cdr3_nt: TGTGCCAGCAGCTACTCTAGCGGGACGGGAGATACGCAGTATTTT
j_call: TRBJ2-1; clone_size: -; d_call: TRBD1; v_call: TRBV7-9; cdr3_aa: CASSLGPGQDPEQFF; cdr3_nt: TGTGCCAGCAGCTTAGGCCCGGGACAGGACCCTGAGCAGTTCTTC
j_call: TRBJ2-7; clone_size: -; d_call: TRBD2; v_call: TRBV6-5; cdr3_aa: CASSFVTSGSSYEQYF; cdr3_nt: TGTGCCAGCAGTTTCGTAACTAGCGGGAGCTCCTACGAGCAGTACTTC
j_call: TRBJ1-4; clone_size: -; d_call: -; v_call: TRBV5-1; cdr3_aa: CASSPRGDEVGEKLFF; cdr3_nt: TGCGCCAGCAGCCCAAGGGGGGACGAAGTAGGTGAAAAACTGTTTTTT
j_call: TRBJ1-1; clone_size: -; d_call: -; v_call: TRBV7-9; cdr3_aa: CASSRRESDTEAFF; cdr3_nt: TGTGCCAGCAGCCGTAGGGAGTCGGACACTGAAGCTTTCTTT
j_call: TRBJ1-2; clone_size: -; d_call: -; v_call: TRBV6-5; cdr3_aa: CASSYFDRYGYTF; cdr3_nt: TGTGCCAGCAGTTACTTCGATCGGTATGGCTACACCTTC
j_call: TRBJ1-4; clone_size: -; d_call: -; v_call: TRBV7-8; cdr3_aa: CASSLDVGGLPEKLFF; cdr3_nt: TGTGCCAGCAGCTTAGACGTGGGGGGTCTCCCGGAAAAACTGTTTTTT
j_call: TRBJ2-1; clone_size: -; d_call: TRBD2; v_call: TRBV4-1; cdr3_aa: CASSLSGRKFF; cdr3_nt: TGCGCCAGCAGTTTAAGCGGGAGGAAGTTCTTC
j_call: TRBJ2-3; clone_size: -; d_call: -; v_call: TRBV5-4; cdr3_aa: CASSDGATDTQYF; cdr3_nt: TGTGCCAGCAGCGACGGAGCCACAGATACGCAGTATTTT
j_call: TRBJ1-5; clone_size: -; d_call: TRBD1; v_call: TRBV6-5; cdr3_aa: CASRVDRADQPQHF; cdr3_nt: TGTGCCAGCAGGGTCGACAGGGCGGACCAGCCCCAGCATTTT
j_call: TRBJ2-5; clone_size: -; d_call: -; v_call: TRBV19; cdr3_aa: CASSLANGGPQYF; cdr3_nt: TGTGCCAGTAGTCTCGCAAACGGCGGGCCCCAGTACTTC
j_call: TRBJ2-7; clone_size: few; d_call: TRBD1; v_call: TRBV27; cdr3_aa: CASSSLQGAREQYF; cdr3_nt: TGTGCCAGCAGTTCTTTACAGGGGGCGAGGGAGCAGTACTTC
j_call: TRBJ1-1; clone_size: -; d_call: -; v_call: TRBV18; cdr3_aa: CASSPQGAEAFF; cdr3_nt: TGTGCCAGCTCACCACAGGGAGCGGAAGCTTTCTTT
j_call: TRBJ1-4; clone_size: few; d_call: -; v_call: TRBV6-5; cdr3_aa: CASSRTTNEKLFF; cdr3_nt: TGTGCCAGCAGTAGGACAACTAATGAAAAACTGTTTTTT
j_call: TRBJ2-2; clone_size: -; d_call: TRBD2; v_call: TRBV28; cdr3_aa: CASSLLASGGRYTGELFF; cdr3_nt: TGTGCCAGCAGTTTATTGGCAAGCGGGGGGAGGTACACCGGGGAGCTGTTTTTT
j_call: TRBJ1-1; clone_size: -; d_call: TRBD1; v_call: TRBV28; cdr3_aa: CASSRQGRFTEAFF; cdr3_nt: TGTGCCAGCAGTAGACAGGGTAGGTTCACTGAAGCTTTCTTT
j_call: TRBJ1-2; clone_size: -; d_call: -; v_call: TRBV5-4; cdr3_aa: CASSLLLGNGYTF; cdr3_nt: TGTGCCAGCAGCTTGCTTCTGGGGAATGGCTACACCTTC
j_call: TRBJ2-5; clone_size: many; d_call: TRBD1; v_call: TRBV29-1; cdr3_aa: CSVGGLTGAQETQYF; cdr3_nt: TGCAGCGTTGGAGGGCTGACAGGGGCCCAAGAGACCCAGTACTTC
j_call: TRBJ2-7; clone_size: -; d_call: -; v_call: TRBV5-6; cdr3_aa: CASSLQFVHEQYF; cdr3_nt: TGTGCCAGCAGCTTGCAGTTCGTCCACGAGCAGTACTTC
j_call: TRBJ1-3; clone_size: few; d_call: -; v_call: TRBV19; cdr3_aa: CASSIARGSGNTMYF; cdr3_nt: TGTGCCAGTAGTATAGCCCGCGGTTCTGGAAACACCATGTATTTT
j_call: TRBJ2-1; clone_size: -; d_call: -; v_call: TRBV15; cdr3_aa: CATSREDSRNEQFF; cdr3_nt: TGTGCCACCAGCAGAGAGGACAGTCGTAATGAGCAGTTCTTC
j_call: TRBJ2-6; clone_size: -; d_call: -; v_call: TRBV19; cdr3_aa: CASSGRRAGANVLTF; cdr3_nt: TGTGCCAGTAGTGGGAGAAGGGCTGGGGCCAACGTCCTGACTTTC
j_call: TRBJ2-1; clone_size: -; d_call: -; v_call: TRBV11-2; cdr3_aa: CASSLGDTYNEQFF; cdr3_nt: TGTGCCAGCAGCTTAGGGGATACCTACAATGAGCAGTTCTTC
j_call: TRBJ2-5; clone_size: -; d_call: -; v_call: TRBV7-2; cdr3_aa: CASSSVRDVTQYF; cdr3_nt: TGTGCCAGCAGCTCGGTCAGGGACGTGACCCAGTACTTC
j_call: TRBJ1-1; clone_size: few; d_call: -; v_call: TRBV2; cdr3_aa: CASTVEGNTEAFF; cdr3_nt: TGTGCCAGCACAGTGGAGGGGAACACTGAAGCTTTCTTT
j_call: TRBJ2-2; clone_size: -; d_call: -; v_call: TRBV5-4; cdr3_aa: CASSFGGEDTGELFF; cdr3_nt: TGTGCCAGCAGCTTTGGCGGGGAGGACACCGGGGAGCTGTTTTTT
j_call: TRBJ2-1; clone_size: -; d_call: -; v_call: TRBV29-1; cdr3_aa: CSVGRSGSYNEQFF; cdr3_nt: TGCAGCGTGGGGAGAAGCGGCTCCTACAATGAGCAGTTCTTC
j_call: TRBJ1-2; clone_size: few; d_call: TRBD1; v_call: TRBV7-9; cdr3_aa: CASSQDFGDRDYGYTF; cdr3_nt: TGTGCCAGCAGCCAAGACTTTGGGGACAGGGATTATGGCTACACCTTC
j_call: TRBJ1-4; clone_size: -; d_call: TRBD1; v_call: TRBV9; cdr3_aa: CASSSEGPGQPNEKLFF; cdr3_nt: TGTGCCAGCAGCTCCGAGGGCCCGGGACAGCCAAATGAAAAACTGTTTTTT
j_call: TRBJ1-1; clone_size: -; d_call: -; v_call: TRBV11-2; cdr3_aa: CASSSRDWGEAFF; cdr3_nt: TGTGCCAGCAGCTCCAGGGACTGGGGTGAAGCTTTCTTT
j_call: TRBJ2-5; clone_size: -; d_call: -; v_call: TRBV28; cdr3_aa: CASSFGGLGYQETQYF; cdr3_nt: TGTGCCAGCAGTTTCGGCGGGTTGGGGTACCAAGAGACCCAGTACTTC
j_call: TRBJ2-1; clone_size: -; d_call: -; v_call: TRBV5-4; cdr3_aa: CASSPTGKVSEQFF; cdr3_nt: TGTGCCAGCAGCCCCACCGGGAAGGTCAGTGAGCAGTTCTTC